The source of this T cell receptor beta chain is a study of blood T cell repertoires in COVID-19. Study details: Acute and convalescent COVID-19 samples came from the United States, Italy and Spain. In each case, the material was cDNA or gDNA derived from T cells, B-cell-depleted T cells, or PBMCs.

The germline V gene encodes CDR1 MGHRA and CDR2 YSYEKL. This CDR3 comprises 19 residues. J gave up 2 bases and V 1 base, and 5 bases lay outside the gene matches. In the study's own analysis: Estimated nucleated cell counts came from reference gene primer amplification. The method was immunoSEQ multiplex PCR; TCRdb's version includes in-frame clones alone and lacks a portion of them. From that table come the V and J calls and clone size; the DNA was used to work out D and trimming. The profile shows some 250,000 clones, 81% of them singletons. The clonotype comes from a woman in her fifties or sixties with active or convalescent COVID-19. The material sequenced was peripheral blood. The chain links TRBV4-1 to TRBJ2-6; 13 bases are shared with TRBD2. CDR3 sequence (DNA): TGCGCCAGCAGCCAAGGATCCACTAGCGGGGGGGCTGGGGCCAACGTCCTGACTTTC. This translates into CASSQGSTSGGAGANVLTF.